Following are 22 T cell receptor beta chains from one sample sequenced in a study of early T cells in non-severe SARS-CoV-2 infection. TCRdb used MiXCR to reprocess the 5' RACE reads, holding one entry per CDR3 protein. The sample carries almost 45,000 distinct CDR3 sequences, 5.5% to 6.5% recorded once. Sequenced: whole blood. Source of these receptors: an adult who was a healthcare worker with PCR-confirmed SARS-CoV-2 infection or an uninfected control (not recorded which).

This clonotype was counted a few times. The genes are TRBV25-1 and TRBJ1-2; D uncertain. V was pared by 4 bases and J by 0 bases, with 12 bases between. CDR1 and CDR2 (germline): MGHDK, SYGVNS. The CDR3 extends over 15 amino acids. The CDR3 nucleotides are TGTGCCAGCAGTGGCCCCCGGATAGCTAACTATGGCTACACCTTC. Protein product: CASSGPRIANYGYTF.

This clonotype was seen a handful of times. This chain joins TRBV10-1 and TRBJ2-2; D remains ambiguous. V lost 4 bases to trimming and J lost 5 bases, with 8 bases between them. This CDR3 comprises 13 residues. Germline-derived CDR1 and CDR2 are WNHNN and SYGVQD (reference sequence). CDR3 nucleotide sequence: TGCGCCAGCAGTGTACTCACAACCGGGGAGCTGTTTTTT. Amino acids: CASSVLTTGELFF.

This clonotype was counted many times. The J gene is TRBJ2-1, the V gene TRBV7-2; D gene unclear. CDR3 length equals 13 residues. V gave up 1 base and J gave up 10 bases, with 11 bases separating them. Germline CDR1 reads SGHTA; CDR2 reads FQGNSA. As DNA, the CDR3 is TGTGCCAGCAGCTTAGAGTTTGGTAACGAGCAGTTCTTC. Translation: CASSLEFGNEQFF. Variable domain in full (rest from reference TRBV7-2 and TRBJ2-1): GAGVSQSPSNKVTEKGKDVELRCDPISGHTALYWYRQSLGQGLEFLIYFQGNSAPDKSGLPSDRFSAERTGGSVSTLTIQRTQQEDSAVYLCASSLEFGNEQFFGPGTRLTVL.

The J gene is TRBJ2-5, the V gene TRBV28; D is undetermined. The CDR3 length is 11 residues. V lost 6 bases to trimming and J lost 1 base, with 3 bases between them. Germline-derived CDR1 and CDR2 are MDHEN and SYDVKM. CDR3 bases: TGTGCCAGCAGGGTCCAAGAGACCCAGTACTTC. It is translated as CASRVQETQYF.

In this sample, this clonotype turned up many times. The CDR3 DNA sequence: TGTGCCAGCAGCGCAGGACAGGAAGACTACGAGCAGTACTTC. Its protein product is CASSAGQEDYEQYF. The chain recombines TRBV9 with TRBJ2-7; TRBD1 matches 7 bases. With V trimmed by 3 bases and J by 3 bases, 6 bases remained unmatched. Germline CDR1 SGDLS, CDR2 YYNGEE. The CDR3 spans 14 residues.

This clonotype has a count of ten or more. The J gene is TRBJ2-3, the V gene TRBV7-6; TRBD2 aligns across 10 bases. There are 15 residues in the CDR3. Germline CDR1 is SGHVS and CDR2 is FNYEAQ. Losses at the gene ends were 11 bases for V and 0 bases for J; bases not matched to a gene: 8. CDR3 in amino acids: CAASGTSVSTDTQYF. The CDR3 coding sequence is TGTGCCGCTTCCGGGACTAGCGTTAGCACAGATACGCAGTATTTT.

This clonotype was seen only a few times. V gene TRBV28 combines with J gene TRBJ2-3, with a weak D call TRBD2 (6 bases). The CDR3 is 15 amino acids. Germline V gene lookup returns CDR1 MDHEN and CDR2 SYDVKM. Trimming took off 3 bases at V and 1 base at J, with 11 bases between the two ends. CDR3 DNA: TGTGCCAGCAGTTTCGGCAGGGAGGGCACAGATACGCAGTATTTT. Translation gives CASSFGREGTDTQYF.

Many counts were recorded for this clonotype. CDR3 coding DNA: TGTGCCAGCAGTTTTAGCTGGGGCACCGGGGAGCTGTTTTTT. Translated, it gives CASSFSWGTGELFF. This chain joins TRBV28 and TRBJ2-2; D not resolved. Germline V gives CDR1 MDHEN, CDR2 SYDVKM. V lost 3 bases, J lost 4 bases, and 9 bases lay in between. The CDR3 spans 14 residues. Based on the CDR3 plus reference TRBV28 and TRBJ2-2, the full variable domain is DVKVTQSSRYLVKRTGEKVFLECVQDMDHENMFWYRQDPGLGLRLIYFSYDVKMKEKGDIPEGYSVSREKKERFSLILESASTNQTSMYLCASSFSWGTGELFFGEGSRLTVL.

This clonotype came up a few times. J is TRBJ1-5 and V is TRBV2, with D uncertain. The CDR3 loop spans 12 amino acids. CDR1 and CDR2 (germline): SNHLY, FYNNEI. V lost 6 bases and J 1 base, leaving 4 bases between the germline ends. In DNA form, the CDR3 reads TGTGCCAGCAGACGGAGCAATCAGCCCCAGCATTTT. It translates to CASRRSNQPQHF.

This chain connects TRBV2 to TRBJ2-7; D tentatively fits TRBD1 or TRBD2 (6 bases each). Germline V lookup: CDR1 SNHLY, CDR2 FYNNEI. Trimming stripped 9 bases from V and 6 bases from J, with 24 bases between. This CDR3 is 15 amino acids long. DNA for the CDR3: TGTGCCAGTGCACTTAGCGAGGGGGGACGCTCCGAGCAGTACTTC. As protein: CASALSEGGRSEQYF.

This clonotype has ten or more counts. This CDR3 is CASSQLQRGDSRDTQYF. DNA of the CDR3: TGTGCCAGCAGCCAACTGCAGCGTGGGGACTCGCGGGATACGCAGTATTTT. The chain couples TRBV14 to TRBJ2-3; D might be TRBD2 (6 bases). This CDR3 is built from 17 residues. The germline V and J ends were trimmed by 2 bases and 6 bases, with 21 bases remaining between them. Germline assignment: CDR1 SGHDN and CDR2 FVKESK.

This clonotype came up a few times. This sequence joins TRBV5-1 and TRBJ2-3; D gene unclear. The ends were cut back, 4 bases at V and 2 bases at J, with 8 bases in the middle. CDR1 and CDR2 from the germline V gene are SGHRS and YFSETQ. The CDR3 spans 13 residues. This CDR3 reads CASSPQDTDTQYF. DNA for the CDR3: TGCGCCAGCAGCCCTCAAGACACAGATACGCAGTATTTT.

At least ten counts were recorded for this clonotype. The rearrangement uses TRBV6-5 and TRBJ2-2; no clear D gene. Germline lookup yields CDR1 MNHEY and CDR2 SVGAGI. V lost 4 bases and J 2 bases, leaving 8 bases between the germline ends. The CDR3 is 14 amino acids. In DNA form, the CDR3 reads TGTGCCAGCAGTTCGGGCCGAAACACCGGGGAGCTGTTTTTT. Its protein product is CASSSGRNTGELFF.

This clonotype was recorded many times. The chain couples TRBV27 to TRBJ1-5; TRBD1 is a possible D gene (5 bases). CDR1 is MNHEY, CDR2 SMNVEV, per germline (reference sequence). The CDR3 sequence is 12 residues long. Trimming shortened V by 5 bases and J by 10 bases, and 12 bases separated the two germline ends. The CDR3, as DNA: TGTGCCAGCAGTAAGGGGCTTGAACCCCAGCATTTT. Its translation: CASSKGLEPQHF.

This clonotype was picked up many times. The chain has TRBV28 and TRBJ2-7; D is unclear. The CDR3 sequence is 12 residues long. Germline assignment: CDR1 MDHEN and CDR2 SYDVKM. The germline V and J ends were trimmed by 1 base and 4 bases, with 5 bases remaining between them. CDR3 protein: CASSLSTYEQYF. As DNA, the CDR3 is TGTGCCAGCAGTTTATCGACTTACGAGCAGTACTTC. The whole variable domain, remainder taken from reference TRBV28 and TRBJ2-7, is DVKVTQSSRYLVKRTGEKVFLECVQDMDHENMFWYRQDPGLGLRLIYFSYDVKMKEKGDIPEGYSVSREKKERFSLILESASTNQTSMYLCASSLSTYEQYFGPGTRLTVT.

This clonotype was detected many times. This sequence joins TRBV30 and TRBJ2-7, with D perhaps given as TRBD1 or TRBD2 (6 bases each). CDR1 is GTSNPN, CDR2 SVGIG, per germline (reference sequence). V was shortened by 4 bases and J by 0 bases, with 16 bases between the two germline ends. The CDR3 length is 15 residues. The DNA for the CDR3 is TGTGCCTGGACCGAAAGGGGGGTCGGCTCCTACGAGCAGTACTTC. It translates to CAWTERGVGSYEQYF.

This clonotype was detected ten times or more. The gene calls are TRBV6-5 and TRBJ2-5; 9 bases are a match to TRBD2. V was pared by 5 bases and J by 2 bases, with 6 bases of the junction left unmatched. This CDR3 has 15 residues. Germline V gene data show CDR1 as MNHEY and CDR2 as SVGAGI. The CDR3 reads CASSVAGVSQETQYF. The CDR3 DNA follows: TGTGCCAGCAGTGTAGCGGGGGTGTCTCAAGAGACCCAGTACTTC.

This clonotype has a handful of counts. J is TRBJ1-6 and V is TRBV20-1; TRBD1 might be the D (6 bases). V lost 4 bases and J lost 3, with 13 bases in between. The CDR3 sequence is 15 residues long. Germline CDR1 DFQATT, CDR2 SNEGSKA (reference sequence). CDR3 protein: CSANQGKNYNSPLHF. CDR3 nucleotide sequence: TGCAGTGCTAATCAGGGGAAGAACTATAATTCACCCCTCCACTTT.

The rearrangement joins TRBV6-5 to TRBJ1-2; D not resolved. With 2 bases removed from V and 4 bases from J, the gap between germline ends came to 11 bases. The CDR3 extends over 14 amino acids. From germline, CDR1 is MNHEY and CDR2 SVGAGI. The CDR3 loop reads CASSYREEGYGYTF. The CDR3 DNA is TGTGCCAGCAGTTACCGGGAAGAGGGCTATGGCTACACCTTC.

The chain uses TRBV20-1 and TRBJ1-3, with a tentative D call TRBD1 (5 bases). Per germline, CDR1 DFQATT and CDR2 SNEGSKA (reference sequence). The ends were cut back, 0 bases at V and 2 bases at J, with 14 bases in the middle. The CDR3 runs to 16 residues. The CDR3 coding sequence is TGCAGTGCTAGAGATGGGGTCGGGGGTCCTGGAAACACCATATATTTT. It specifies CSARDGVGGPGNTIYF.

This clonotype was observed at least ten times. The V call is TRBV6-2 or TRBV6-3, the J call TRBJ2-3; 8 nucleotides align to TRBD2. This CDR3 comprises 15 residues. The trim removed 6 bases at V and 2 bases at J, leaving 7 bases unmatched. CDR1 and CDR2 (germline): MNHEY, SVGEGT. The CDR3 sequence: CASSPGLAVTDTQYF. The CDR3 region has the DNA TGTGCCAGCAGCCCCGGACTAGCCGTCACAGATACGCAGTATTTT.

The table lists this clonotype with many counts. J is TRBJ2-3 and V is TRBV9; the D gene could be TRBD1 or TRBD2 (6 bases each). Per the germline V gene, CDR1 is SGDLS and CDR2 is YYNGEE. Between the trimmed V and J ends, which lost 0 bases and 2 bases, there was a span of 13 bases. The CDR3 extends over 16 amino acids. CDR3 DNA sequence: TGTGCCAGCAGCGTAGAAACGGGGGCTTACACAGATACGCAGTATTTT. Translation: CASSVETGAYTDTQYF.